This T cell receptor (beta chain) was recorded in a study of response to subunit inactivated influenza vaccine. Whole-study findings and limits: The authors suggested that every seasonal influenza vaccination recruits few new T cells.

Germline assignment: CDR1 MNHEY and CDR2 SVGAGI. CDR3 length equals 16 residues. With 0 bases removed from V and 7 bases from J, the gap between germline ends came to 16 bases. TCRdb reprocessed the RT-PCR reads with MiXCR, giving one entry per CDR3 protein. The sample comprises about half a million distinct CDR3 sequences, around 8% of which are singletons, and over 10% rests with the top ten. This clonotype was seen many times. Antigen specificity is unknown. The input for sequencing was PBMCs from blood, taken about 24 months after vaccination. This rearrangement joins TRBV6-5 to TRBJ2-1; D is ambiguous. The clonotype was recovered from a man aged 50-75 years who received an inactivated influenza vaccine. The CDR3 protein is CASSYSLYSQENEQFF. CDR3 nucleotide sequence: TGTGCCAGCAGTTACTCGCTTTACAGCCAGGAAAATGAGCAGTTCTTC.